This T cell receptor beta chain is drawn from a study of T cells in Graves' hyperthyroidism and ophthalmopathy (dated 2019 in TCRdb). A note on the overall study: Peripheral blood samples were taken at the time of initial diagnosis, prior to any treatment. The paper reports TCR Vbeta CDR3 sequencing of approximately 130 peripheral blood samples: around 41 ophthalmopathy, under 85 hyperthyroidism and around 17 progressor patients. A discovery cohort of fewer than 110 patients, about 40 with Graves' ophthalmopathy and approximately 60 with stable Graves' hyperthyroidism, was used to find distinguishing TCR V-J signatures. Whether ophthalmopathy could be predicted prospectively was tested in an independent validation cohort made up of about 18 hyperthyroidism patients plus 17 patients who later progressed to ophthalmopathy. The roughly 90 discovery patients were divided at random into training and test sets in a 7:3 ratio. After sampling, hyperthyroidism patients received methimazole starting at 30 mg daily, and ophthalmopathy patients received high-dose intravenous methylprednisolone. The study also compared thyroid tissue and blood T-cell repertoires from a handful of Graves' hyperthyroidism patients. What the authors observed across the whole study: In validation, the model predicted progression to ophthalmopathy with around 71% sensitivity and approximately 72% specificity, a median of about six months before onset. Most expanded thyroid clonotypes (frequency above 0.001) were also detected in blood, a finding suggesting that blood repertoires may reflect thyroid immune responses. In cross-validation, a model built on a 13 V-J signature told ophthalmopathy apart from stable hyperthyroidism with 85% to 90% sensitivity and about 81% specificity, and in testing the same model reached 80%/75%. No statistical method was used to fix the sample size in advance, and group allocation was not hidden from the investigators.

The TCR beta CDR3 regions were amplified from RNA transcripts. For the first round of RT-PCR on the TCR CDR3, the HTBI primer set was used together with the Qiagen OneStep RT-PCR kit. A second multiplex PCR round built the libraries, followed by size selection and purification. Libraries were sequenced paired-end with 100 bp reads on an Illumina HiSeq2000. On the study's bioinformatics: SOAPnuke was used to process the raw data, with reads discarded if the reads contained adapters or uncalled bases, had a mean Phred below 15, or lacked an exact constant-primer or identifier match. High-quality paired reads were merged with COPE v1.2.5, and unique nucleotide sequences were defined as clonotypes. MiTCR v1.1 was used to align the clonotypes against IMGT TRBV, TRBD and TRBJ reference segments. The analysis included only V-J combinations with a frequency above 0.0001, which together covered approximately 99% of the repertoires. The TCS score was defined as F50 (clonal expansion) divided by E x V (chaos), with BLOSUM62-based TCRdist calculated between CDR3 peptides within each V-J. Welch's t-statistics and random forest reduced 450 to 600 V-J features to 10 to 15, which were used in a naive Bayes classifier (R e1071). Using fastp at Q25 and MiXCR, TCRdb reprocessed the public reads and kept productive beta chains. Entries are consolidated by CDR3 protein sequence, retaining the most common genes and DNA. Clone size and V and J calls follow TCRdb, not the original study. The sample table records over 250,000 distinct CDR3 sequences; about 20% of these occur just once. 50% to 75% of the sample is held by the ten biggest clonotypes.

With respect to this clonotype: Its recognized antigen is unknown. No qualities accompany the bases; no much larger clone lies one base away.

Sequences SEHNR (CDR1) and FQNEAQ (CDR2) are obtained from the germline V gene (reference sequence). From V the trimming removes 2 bases and from J it removes 5 bases, while the gene matches leave 15 bases of the junction unaccounted for. The CDR3 starts with the cysteine, ends with the phenylalanine, and has 18 residues. Just the 54-base CDR3 DNA is kept, in frame starting at base 1. Ophthalmopathy patients had moderately to severely active disease, with a Clinical Activity Score of 3 or more, a NOSPECS grade of 4 or more, and a disease duration of less than 3 months. Patients with uncontrolled infections, other autoimmune diseases, pregnancy or lactation were excluded. Diagnoses were established on the basis of clinical symptoms, serum thyroxine and TRAb, thyroid ultrasound, and orbital computed tomography. Ficoll-Paque density gradient centrifugation was used to isolate PBMCs from around 10 ml of fresh peripheral blood. Total RNA was extracted with Trizol reagent, and quality was checked on an Agilent 2100 Bioanalyzer.

Sequenced: blood. The receptor was isolated from a man aged 30 to 39 with Graves' ophthalmopathy. The chain is made from TRBV7-9 and TRBJ2-3; TRBD1 fits 8 bases in the junction. The nucleotide sequence is TGTGCCAGCAGCTTAACGTTCGTCAGGGGGCAGTTAGGAGATACGCAGTATTTT. This translates into CASSLTFVRGQLGDTQYF.